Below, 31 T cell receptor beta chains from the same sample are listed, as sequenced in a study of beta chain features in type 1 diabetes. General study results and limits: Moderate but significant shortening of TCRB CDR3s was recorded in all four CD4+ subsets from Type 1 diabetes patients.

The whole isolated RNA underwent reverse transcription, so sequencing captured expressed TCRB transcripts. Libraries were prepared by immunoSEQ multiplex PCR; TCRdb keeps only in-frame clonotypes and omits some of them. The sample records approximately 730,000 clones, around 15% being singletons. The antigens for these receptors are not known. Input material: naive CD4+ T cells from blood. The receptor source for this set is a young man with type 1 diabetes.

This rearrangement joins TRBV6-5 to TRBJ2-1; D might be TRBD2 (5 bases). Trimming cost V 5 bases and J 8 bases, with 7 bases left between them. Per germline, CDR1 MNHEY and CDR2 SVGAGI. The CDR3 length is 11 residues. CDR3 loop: CASSTRDEQFF. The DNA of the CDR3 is TGTGCCAGCAGTACTAGGGATGAGCAGTTCTTC.

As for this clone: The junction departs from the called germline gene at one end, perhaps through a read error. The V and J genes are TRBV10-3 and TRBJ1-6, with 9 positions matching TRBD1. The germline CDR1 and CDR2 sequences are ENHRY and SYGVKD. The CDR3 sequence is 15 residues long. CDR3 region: CASSLTGGDNPPLHF. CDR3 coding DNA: TGTGCCAGCAGCCTGACAGGGGGGGATAATCCACCCCTCCACTTT.

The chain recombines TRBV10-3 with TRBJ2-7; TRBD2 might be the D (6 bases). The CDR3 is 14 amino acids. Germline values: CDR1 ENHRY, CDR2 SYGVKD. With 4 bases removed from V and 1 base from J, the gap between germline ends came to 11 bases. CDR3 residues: CAISGGEVSYEQYF. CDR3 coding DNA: TGTGCCATCAGTGGGGGGGAAGTATCCTACGAGCAGTACTTC.

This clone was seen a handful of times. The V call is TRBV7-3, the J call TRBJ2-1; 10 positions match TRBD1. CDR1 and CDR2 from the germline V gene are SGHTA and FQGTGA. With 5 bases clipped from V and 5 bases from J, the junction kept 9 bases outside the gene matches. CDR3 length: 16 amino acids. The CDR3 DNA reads TGTGCCAGCAGCCCATCTGGGGGGACAGGGGACAATGAGCAGTTCTTC. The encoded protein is CASSPSGGTGDNEQFF.

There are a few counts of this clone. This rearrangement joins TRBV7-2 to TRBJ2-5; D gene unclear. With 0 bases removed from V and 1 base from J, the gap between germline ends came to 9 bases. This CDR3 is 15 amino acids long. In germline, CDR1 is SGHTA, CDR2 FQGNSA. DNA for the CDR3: TGTGCCAGCAGCTTAGCGGGATCGGCCCAAGAGACCCAGTACTTC. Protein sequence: CASSLAGSAQETQYF.

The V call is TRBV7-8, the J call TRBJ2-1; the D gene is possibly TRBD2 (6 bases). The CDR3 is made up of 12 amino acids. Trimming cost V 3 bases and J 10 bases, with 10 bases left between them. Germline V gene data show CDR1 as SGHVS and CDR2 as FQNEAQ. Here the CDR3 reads CASSFAGPEQFF. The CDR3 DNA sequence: TGTGCCAGCAGCTTTGCGGGACCCGAGCAGTTCTTC.

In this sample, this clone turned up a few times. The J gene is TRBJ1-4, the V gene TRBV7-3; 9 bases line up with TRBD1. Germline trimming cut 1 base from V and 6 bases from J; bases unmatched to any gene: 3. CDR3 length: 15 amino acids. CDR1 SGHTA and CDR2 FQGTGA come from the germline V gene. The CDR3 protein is CASSLNGQGHEKLFF. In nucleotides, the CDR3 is TGTGCCAGCAGCTTAAATGGACAGGGGCATGAAAAACTGTTTTTT. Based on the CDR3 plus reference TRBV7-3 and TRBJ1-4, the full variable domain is GAGVSQTPSNKVTEKGKYVELRCDPISGHTALYWYRQSLGQGPEFLIYFQGTGAADDSGLPNDRFFAVRPEGSVSTLKIQRTERGDSAVYLCASSLNGQGHEKLFFGSGTQLSVL.

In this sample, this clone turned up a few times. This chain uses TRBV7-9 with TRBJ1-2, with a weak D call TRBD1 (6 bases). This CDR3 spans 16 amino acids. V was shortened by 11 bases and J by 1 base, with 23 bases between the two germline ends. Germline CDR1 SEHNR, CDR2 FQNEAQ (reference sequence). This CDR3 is CAVAAAGEDNNYGYTF. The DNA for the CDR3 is TGTGCCGTAGCGGCGGCAGGGGAAGATAATAACTATGGCTACACCTTC.

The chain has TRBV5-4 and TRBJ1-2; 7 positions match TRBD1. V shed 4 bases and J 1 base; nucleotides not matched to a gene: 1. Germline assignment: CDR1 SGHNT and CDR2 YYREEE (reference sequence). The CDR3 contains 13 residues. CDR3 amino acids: CASSRDSNYGYTF. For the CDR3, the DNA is TGTGCCAGCAGCCGGGACAGTAACTATGGCTACACCTTC.

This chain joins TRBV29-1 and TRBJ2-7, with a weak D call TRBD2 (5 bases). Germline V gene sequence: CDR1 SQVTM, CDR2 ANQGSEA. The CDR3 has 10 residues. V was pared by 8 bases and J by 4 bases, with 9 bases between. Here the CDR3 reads CSRWTYEQYF. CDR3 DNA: TGCAGCAGATGGACTTACGAGCAGTACTTC.

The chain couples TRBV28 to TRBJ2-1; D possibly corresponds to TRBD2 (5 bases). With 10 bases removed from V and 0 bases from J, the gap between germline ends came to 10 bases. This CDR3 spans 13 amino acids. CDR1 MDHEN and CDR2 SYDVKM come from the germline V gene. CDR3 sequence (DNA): TGTGCCATCGGACTTAGCTCCTACAATGAGCAGTTCTTC. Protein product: CAIGLSSYNEQFF.

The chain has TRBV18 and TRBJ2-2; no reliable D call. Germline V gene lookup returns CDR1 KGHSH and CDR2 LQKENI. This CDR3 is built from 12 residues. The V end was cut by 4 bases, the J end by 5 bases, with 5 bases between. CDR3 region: CASSQGTGELFF. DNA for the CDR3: TGTGCCAGCTCACAAGGTACCGGGGAGCTGTTTTTT.

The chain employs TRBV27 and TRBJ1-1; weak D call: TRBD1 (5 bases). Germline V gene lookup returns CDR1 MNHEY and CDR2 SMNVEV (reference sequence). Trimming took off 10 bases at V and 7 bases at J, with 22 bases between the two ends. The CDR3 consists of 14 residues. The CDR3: CATRPTDLTGEAFF. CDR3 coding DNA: TGTGCCACTAGACCCACAGACTTAACAGGTGAAGCTTTCTTT.

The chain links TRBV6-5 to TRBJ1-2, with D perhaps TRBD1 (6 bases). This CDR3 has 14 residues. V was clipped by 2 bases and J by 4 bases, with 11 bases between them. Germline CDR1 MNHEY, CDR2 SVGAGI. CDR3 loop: CASSYAGDGYGYTF. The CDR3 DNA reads TGTGCCAGCAGTTACGCAGGGGATGGCTATGGCTACACCTTC.

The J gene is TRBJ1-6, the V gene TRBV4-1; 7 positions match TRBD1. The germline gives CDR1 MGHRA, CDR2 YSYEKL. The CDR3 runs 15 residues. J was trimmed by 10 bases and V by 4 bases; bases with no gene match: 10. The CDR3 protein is CASSPADREGSPLHF. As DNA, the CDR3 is TGCGCCAGCAGCCCTGCCGACAGGGAAGGGTCACCCCTCCACTTT.

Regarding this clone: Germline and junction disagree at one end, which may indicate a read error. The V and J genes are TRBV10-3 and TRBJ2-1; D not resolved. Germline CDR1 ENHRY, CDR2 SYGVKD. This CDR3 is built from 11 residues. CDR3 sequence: CASSEAVTPFF. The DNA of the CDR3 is TGTGCCAGCAGTGAAGCCGTAACCCCGTTCTTC.

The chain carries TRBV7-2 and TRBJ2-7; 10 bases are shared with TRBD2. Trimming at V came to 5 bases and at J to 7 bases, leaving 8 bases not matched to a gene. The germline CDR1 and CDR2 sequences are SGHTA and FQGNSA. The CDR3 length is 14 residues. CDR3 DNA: TGTGCCAGCAGCGCAACTAGCGGGGTAGGAGAGCAGTACTTC. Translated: CASSATSGVGEQYF. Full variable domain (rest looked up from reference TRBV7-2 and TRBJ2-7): GAGVSQSPSNKVTEKGKDVELRCDPISGHTALYWYRQSLGQGLEFLIYFQGNSAPDKSGLPSDRFSAERTGGSVSTLTIQRTQQEDSAVYLCASSATSGVGEQYFGPGTRLTVT.

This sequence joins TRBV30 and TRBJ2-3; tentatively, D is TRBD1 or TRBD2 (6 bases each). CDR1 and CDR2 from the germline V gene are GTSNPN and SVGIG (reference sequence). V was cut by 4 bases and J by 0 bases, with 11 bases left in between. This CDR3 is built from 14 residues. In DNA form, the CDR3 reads TGTGCCTGGATGAGGGGGGTTAGCACAGATACGCAGTATTTT. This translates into CAWMRGVSTDTQYF.

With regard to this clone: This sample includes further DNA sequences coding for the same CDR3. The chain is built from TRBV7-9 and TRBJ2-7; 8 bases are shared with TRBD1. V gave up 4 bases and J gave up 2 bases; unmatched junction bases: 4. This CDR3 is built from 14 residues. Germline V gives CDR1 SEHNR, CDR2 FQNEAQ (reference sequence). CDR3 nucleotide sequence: TGTGCCAGCAGCTCCGGGACAGGTACCTACGAGCAGTACTTC. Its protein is CASSSGTGTYEQYF.

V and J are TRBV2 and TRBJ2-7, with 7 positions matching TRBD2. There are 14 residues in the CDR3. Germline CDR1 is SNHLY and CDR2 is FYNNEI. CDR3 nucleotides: TGTGCTAGCCAATCCGGGGGGAACTCCTACGAGCAGTACTTC. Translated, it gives CASQSGGNSYEQYF.

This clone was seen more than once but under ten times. The CDR3: CASQEGAGAVETQYF. The CDR3 nucleotides are TGTGCCAGCCAAGAAGGGGCGGGGGCTGTGGAGACCCAGTACTTC. V gene TRBV6-5 combines with J gene TRBJ2-5; the D gene is possibly TRBD2 (7 bases). The CDR3 length is 15 residues. The germline V gene has CDR1 MNHEY and CDR2 SVGAGI. V was pared by 8 bases and J by 5 bases, with 21 bases between.

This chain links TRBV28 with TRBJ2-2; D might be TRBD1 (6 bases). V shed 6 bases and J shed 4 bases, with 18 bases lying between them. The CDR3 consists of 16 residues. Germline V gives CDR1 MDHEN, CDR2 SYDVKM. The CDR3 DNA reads TGTGCCAGCAGCCTACAGGGTCGAGTGGGCACCGGGGAGCTGTTTTTT. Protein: CASSLQGRVGTGELFF.

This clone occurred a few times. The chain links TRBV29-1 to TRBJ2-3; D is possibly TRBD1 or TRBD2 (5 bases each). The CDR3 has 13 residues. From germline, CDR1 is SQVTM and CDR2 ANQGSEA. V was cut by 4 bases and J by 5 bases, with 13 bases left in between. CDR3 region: CSVASGGGDTQYF. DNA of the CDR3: TGCAGCGTTGCAAGTGGGGGTGGAGATACGCAGTATTTT.

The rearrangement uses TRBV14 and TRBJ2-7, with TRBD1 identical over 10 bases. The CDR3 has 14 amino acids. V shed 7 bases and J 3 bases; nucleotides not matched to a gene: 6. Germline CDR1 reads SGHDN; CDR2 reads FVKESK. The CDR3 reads CASISDRGLYEQYF. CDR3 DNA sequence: TGTGCCAGCATCAGTGACAGGGGGCTCTACGAGCAGTACTTC. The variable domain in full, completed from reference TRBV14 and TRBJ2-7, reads EAGVTQFPSHSVIEKGQTVTLRCDPISGHDNLYWYRRVMGKEIKFLLHFVKESKQDESGMPNNRFLAERTGGTYSTLKVQPAELEDSGVYFCASISDRGLYEQYFGPGTRLTVT.

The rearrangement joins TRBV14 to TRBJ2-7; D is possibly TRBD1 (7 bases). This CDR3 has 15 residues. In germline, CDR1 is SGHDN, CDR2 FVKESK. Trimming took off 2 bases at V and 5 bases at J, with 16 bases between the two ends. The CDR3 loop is CASSQPLPRGDEQYF. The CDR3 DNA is TGTGCCAGCAGCCAACCCCTTCCCAGGGGGGACGAGCAGTACTTC.

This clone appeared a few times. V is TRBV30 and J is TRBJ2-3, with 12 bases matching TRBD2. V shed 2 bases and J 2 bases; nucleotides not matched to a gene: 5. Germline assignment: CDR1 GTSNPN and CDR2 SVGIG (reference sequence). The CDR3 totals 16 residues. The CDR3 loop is CAWSPGLAGNTDTQYF. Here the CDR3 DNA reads TGTGCCTGGAGTCCTGGACTAGCGGGGAACACAGATACGCAGTATTTT.

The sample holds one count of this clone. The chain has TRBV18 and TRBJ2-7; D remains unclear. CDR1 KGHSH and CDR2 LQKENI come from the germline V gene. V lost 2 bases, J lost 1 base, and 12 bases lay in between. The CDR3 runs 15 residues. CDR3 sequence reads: CASSPGAAASYEQYF. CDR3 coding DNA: TGTGCCAGCTCACCAGGCGCCGCGGCGTCCTACGAGCAGTACTTC.

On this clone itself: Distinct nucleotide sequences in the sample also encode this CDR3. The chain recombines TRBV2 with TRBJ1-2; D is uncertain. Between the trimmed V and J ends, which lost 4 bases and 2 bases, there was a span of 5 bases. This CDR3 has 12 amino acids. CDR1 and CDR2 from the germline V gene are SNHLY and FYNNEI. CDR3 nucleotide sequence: TGTGCCAGCAGTGGCCAGAACTATGGCTACACCTTC. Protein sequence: CASSGQNYGYTF.

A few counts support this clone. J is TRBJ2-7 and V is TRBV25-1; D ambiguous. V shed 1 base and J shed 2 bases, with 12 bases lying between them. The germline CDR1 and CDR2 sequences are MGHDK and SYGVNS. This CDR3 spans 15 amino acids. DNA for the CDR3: TGTGCCAGCAGTGAATCGGGTCACCGGGCCTACGAGCAGTACTTC. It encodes CASSESGHRAYEQYF.

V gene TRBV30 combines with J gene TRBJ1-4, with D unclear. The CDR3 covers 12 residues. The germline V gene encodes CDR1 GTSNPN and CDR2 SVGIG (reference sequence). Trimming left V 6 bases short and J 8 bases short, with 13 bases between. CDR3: CACGVLREKLFF. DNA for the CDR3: TGTGCCTGCGGGGTTTTGAGGGAAAAACTGTTTTTT.

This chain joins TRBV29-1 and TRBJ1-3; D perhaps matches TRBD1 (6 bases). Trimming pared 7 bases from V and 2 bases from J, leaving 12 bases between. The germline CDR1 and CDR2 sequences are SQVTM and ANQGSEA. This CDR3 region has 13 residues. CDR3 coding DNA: TGCAGCGCCCTAGGGGGGGCTGGAAACACCATATATTTT. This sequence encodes CSALGGAGNTIYF.